This entry concerns a single TCR beta chain. Its specificity is unknown. A much larger clone lies one base from this, so it may be a read error. This entry comes from a study of identical twins. Germline CDR1 and CDR2: LGHDT and YNNKEL (reference sequence). Trimming at V came to 1 base and at J to 11 bases, leaving 10 bases not matched to a gene. This CDR3 has 15 residues. Regarding the study as a whole: Partial confounding of zero-insertion analyses by invariant MAIT and iNKT cells was possible.

Template switching created a universal primer site, and the cDNA included unique molecular identifiers. TCRdb recomputed calls from the 5' RACE reads with MiXCR, one row per CDR3 protein. Seen here are around 1.7 million distinct CDR3 sequences, around 29% observed once, and the top ten hold about 0.27%. Each donor (without exception) was a healthy Caucasian. This clonotype was obtained from a newborn girl in good health. V is TRBV3-1 and J is TRBJ2-5; TRBD2 matches at 10 bases. Specimen: cord blood. The CDR3 coding sequence is TGTGCCAGCAGCCAAGCACTAGCGGGGTACAATGAGCAGTACTTC. It translates to CASSQALAGYNEQYF.